Following are 17 T cell receptor beta chains from one sample sequenced in a study of breast tumors, draining lymph nodes, adjacent tissues. Samples came from axillary lymph nodes draining the breast cancer. TCRdb itself ran the multiplex PCR reads through MiXCR, one entry per CDR3 protein. The sample lists some 100,000 distinct CDR3 sequences; around 21% were seen once. Material for sequencing was axillary lymph node tissue. These receptors were taken from a female donor with breast cancer. Some clones in this sample may be carry-over from other donors' samples.

With respect to this clonotype: This clone may be a read error of a much larger clone one base away. The V gene is TRBV4-2, the J gene TRBJ2-5; maybe TRBD2 (6 bases). CDR1 and CDR2 (germline): LGHNA, YNFKEQ. This CDR3 region has 16 residues. The CDR3 is CACSQGELARLGTQYF. CDR3 nucleotide sequence: TGTGCCTGCAGCCAAGGCGAGCTAGCGAGGCTGGGGACCCAGTACTTC.

Many counts were recorded for this clonotype. The chain is built from TRBV5-1 and TRBJ2-2, with 9 bases aligning to TRBD2. CDR1 and CDR2 from the germline V gene are SGHRS and YFSETQ. Losses at the gene ends were 5 bases for V and 0 bases for J; bases not matched to a gene: 2. The CDR3 spans 15 residues. CDR3 loop: CASRRGGSNTGELFF. The CDR3 region has the DNA TGCGCCAGCAGGCGGGGGGGATCGAACACCGGGGAGCTGTTTTTT.

This clonotype came up many times. The chain links TRBV5-6 to TRBJ1-2; D is unclear. The germline V and J ends were trimmed by 3 bases and 4 bases, with 10 bases remaining between them. CDR1 and CDR2 (germline): SGHDT, YYEEEE. CDR3 size: 13 residues. The CDR3 here is CASSSQNSYGYTF. The CDR3 nucleotides read TGTGCCAGCAGCTCCCAGAACAGCTATGGCTACACCTTC. The entire variable domain, with the rest obtained from reference TRBV5-6 and TRBJ1-2, is as follows: DAGVTQSPTHLIKTRGQQVTLRCSPKSGHDTVSWYQQALGQGPQFIFQYYEEEERQRGNFPDRFSGHQFPNYSSELNVNALLLGDSALYLCASSSQNSYGYTFGSGTRLTVV.

The chain links TRBV6-6 to TRBJ1-1, with D perhaps matching TRBD1 (6 bases). Germline assignment: CDR1 MNHNY and CDR2 SVGAGI (reference sequence). CDR3 length: 14 amino acids. Trimming shortened V by 5 bases and J by 5 bases, and 15 bases separated the two germline ends. The CDR3 loop is CASSRGQGRTEAFF. The DNA for the CDR3 is TGTGCCAGCAGTCGGGGGCAGGGCCGGACTGAAGCTTTCTTT.

This clonotype was seen repeatedly, ten times or more. The rearrangement uses TRBV19 and TRBJ2-1; TRBD2 is a possible D gene (6 bases). Trimming stripped 1 base from V and 9 bases from J, with 10 bases between. Germline V CDR1 and CDR2: LNHDA, SQIVND (reference sequence). The CDR3 runs to 13 residues. The CDR3 here is CASSIGGVVEQFF. For the CDR3, the DNA is TGTGCCAGTAGTATAGGGGGGGTAGTTGAGCAGTTCTTC.

This clonotype was observed at least ten times. V and J are TRBV20-1 and TRBJ2-2; D call uncertain. The CDR3 runs 13 residues. Germline values: CDR1 DFQATT, CDR2 SNEGSKA (reference sequence). The V gene lost 0 bases and the J gene lost 5 bases, with 7 bases spanning the gap. CDR3 protein: CSARDLLTGELFF. As DNA, the CDR3 is TGCAGTGCTAGAGATCTGCTGACCGGGGAGCTGTTTTTT.

On this clonotype: A much larger clone is a single base away; this may be a read error. This CDR3 is missing its conserved last phenylalanine or tryptophan, likely due to a read error. The V call is TRBV6-5, the J call TRBJ2-3; either TRBD1 or TRBD2 may fit D (6 bases each). Germline V gene data show CDR1 as MNHEY and CDR2 as SVGAGI. This CDR3 is 16 amino acids long. The V gene lost 7 bases and the J gene lost 1 base, with 18 bases spanning the gap. CDR3 sequence: CASTNRGAGGTDTQYL. The CDR3 DNA reads TGTGCCAGCACCAATAGGGGGGCCGGGGGCACAGATACGCAGTATCTT.

This clonotype occurred many times. The gene calls are TRBV6-5 and TRBJ2-1; TRBD2 agrees at 8 bases. Germline CDR1 and CDR2: MNHEY and SVGAGI. The V segment lost 6 bases and the J segment 2 bases; nucleotides outside the gene matches: 9. There are 16 residues in the CDR3. The DNA for the CDR3 is TGTGCCAGCAGCTACCGAGCGGGAGTTGCCTACAATGAGCAGTTCTTC. It yields the protein CASSYRAGVAYNEQFF.

This clonotype was seen at least ten times. This chain links TRBV2 with TRBJ2-7; no reliable D call. Trimming left V 9 bases short and J 2 bases short, with 14 bases between. CDR1 and CDR2 from the germline V gene are SNHLY and FYNNEI. This CDR3 has 13 residues. The CDR3 spells CASGLMGPYEQYF. CDR3 in DNA: TGTGCCAGTGGCTTGATGGGCCCCTACGAGCAGTACTTC.

This clonotype was seen at least ten times. The chain recombines TRBV7-8 with TRBJ2-7, with TRBD2 identical over 13 bases. Trimming removed 5 bases from V and 3 bases from J; junction bases left unmatched: 7. Per germline, CDR1 SGHVS and CDR2 FQNEAQ. The length of the CDR3 is 16 residues. The CDR3 protein is CASSQGGLAGVYEQYF. The CDR3 DNA is TGTGCCAGCAGCCAAGGCGGACTAGCGGGAGTCTACGAGCAGTACTTC.

This clonotype was found many times. The V gene is TRBV5-1, the J gene TRBJ2-1, with D possibly TRBD1 on 5 matching bases. Germline lookup yields CDR1 SGHRS and CDR2 YFSETQ. V gave up 0 bases and J gave up 7 bases, with 17 bases separating them. This CDR3 spans 16 amino acids. CDR3 sequence: CASSLGPGSFLNEQFF. The CDR3 DNA reads TGCGCCAGCAGCTTGGGCCCAGGGTCGTTTTTGAATGAGCAGTTCTTC.

With regard to this clonotype: A much larger clone differs by one base, so this may be a read error. The genes are TRBV19 and TRBJ1-5, with a weak D call TRBD1 (5 bases). Trimming pared 5 bases from V and 4 bases from J, leaving 18 bases between. CDR3 length: 16 residues. Germline V CDR1 and CDR2: LNHDA, SQIVND (reference sequence). The CDR3 is CASSSARDGGNQPQHF. The CDR3 nucleotides read TGTGCCAGTAGTTCGGCCCGGGACGGGGGGAATCAGCCCCAGCATTTT.

As regards this clonotype: A much larger clone lies a single base off, so this may be a read error. V is TRBV6-1 and J is TRBJ1-2, with D perhaps matching TRBD1 (5 bases). The V end lost 4 bases, the J end lost 4 bases, and 13 bases lay between the germline ends. Germline V gives CDR1 MNHNS, CDR2 SASEGT. The CDR3 contains 14 residues. The CDR3 nucleotides read TGTGCCAGCAGTGGGGGCGGAGTGCTCTATGGCTACACCTTC. Amino acid sequence: CASSGGGVLYGYTF.

This clonotype was observed a few times. The chain employs TRBV3-1 and TRBJ2-1; 11 nucleotides line up with TRBD2. CDR1 is LGHDT, CDR2 YNNKEL, per germline (reference sequence). The CDR3 totals 19 residues. J gave up 0 bases and V 1 base, and 8 bases lay outside the gene matches. The CDR3 protein is CASSQVPTGTSGSYNEQFF. The CDR3 region has the DNA TGTGCCAGCAGCCAAGTTCCCACCGGGACTAGCGGCTCCTACAATGAGCAGTTCTTC.

As to this clonotype: A read error may account for a junction end that differs from germline. The V and J genes are TRBV2 and TRBJ1-2; D remains ambiguous. Germline assignment: CDR1 SNHLY and CDR2 FYNNEI. The CDR3 has 15 residues. The CDR3 DNA reads as TGTGCCAGCAGTGAAGCGCTTCCTAGCCACTATGGCTACGCCTTC. This codes for CASSEALPSHYGYAF.

This clonotype was recorded at least ten times. The chain joins TRBV11-2 to TRBJ1-3; 9 positions match TRBD1. The CDR3 has 18 amino acids. V lost 2 bases and J lost 5; bases outside the gene matches: 13. The germline V gene encodes CDR1 SGHAT and CDR2 FQNNGV. This CDR3 reads CASSLNHSPGQGRNTIYF. In nucleotides, the CDR3 is TGTGCCAGCAGCTTAAACCATAGTCCGGGACAGGGAAGAAACACCATATATTTT. Supplemented by reference TRBV11-2 and TRBJ1-3, the full variable domain reads EAGVAQSPRYKIIEKRQSVAFWCNPISGHATLYWYQQILGQGPKLLIQFQNNGVVDDSQLPKDRFSAERLKGVDSTLKIQPAKLEDSAVYLCASSLNHSPGQGRNTIYFGEGSWLTVV.

This clonotype was found many times. V and J are TRBV27 and TRBJ2-7; D is undetermined. Germline-derived CDR1 and CDR2 are MNHEY and SMNVEV (reference sequence). Deletions cut 5 bases from V and 2 bases from J, with 10 bases between. The CDR3 is made up of 13 amino acids. CDR3: CASSPQPAYEQYF. The CDR3 DNA follows: TGTGCCAGCAGTCCCCAACCTGCCTACGAGCAGTACTTC.